The 19 T cell receptor beta chains given below trace back to one sample, sequenced in a study of metastatic and nonmetastatic thyroid tumors. MiXCR re-clonotyped the PCR reads for TCRdb. The sample has about 13,000 clones, around a quarter seen once; the top ten hold roughly 18%. Prior to thyroid surgery, none of the patients had received any treatment. Sequencing was performed on tumor tissue. Receptor source: a female donor with papillary thyroid cancer or a benign thyroid nodule (not recorded which). Some clones in this sample may be carry-over from other donors' samples.

For this clone: This same CDR3 is encoded by further DNA sequences in the sample. The CDR3 coding sequence is TGTGCCAGCAGCTTACTAGCGGGAGGTACCTACGAGCAGTACTTC. Its translation is CASSLLAGGTYEQYF. The chain uses TRBV11-2 and TRBJ2-7, with TRBD2 identical over 11 bases. The CDR3 runs 15 residues. Germline V lookup: CDR1 SGHAT, CDR2 FQNNGV. V gave up 2 bases and J gave up 2 bases; unmatched junction bases: 2.

The sample holds many counts of this clone. The rearrangement joins TRBV5-4 to TRBJ2-1, with a weak D call TRBD2 (6 bases). Trimming removed 5 bases from V and 7 bases from J, with 13 bases in between. The CDR3 is 13 residues long. Germline CDR1 SGHNT, CDR2 YYREEE (reference sequence). The CDR3 spells CASRLEGTNEQFF. CDR3 nucleotide sequence: TGTGCCAGCAGGCTGGAGGGGACGAATGAGCAGTTCTTC.

This clone was seen only a few times. One end of the junction fails to match germline, which may point to a read error. In DNA, the CDR3 is TGTGCCAGTAGTTCACGGACGCGAAATCAGCCAAAGCATTTT. Its translation is CASSSRTRNQPKHF. This chain joins TRBV28 and TRBJ1-5; D is unclear. CDR3 length: 14 amino acids. Germline V gene lookup returns CDR1 MDHEN and CDR2 SYDVKM.

This clone was counted many times. V gene TRBV5-1 combines with J gene TRBJ2-1; 7 bases match TRBD1. Germline V gene lookup returns CDR1 SGHRS and CDR2 YFSETQ. CDR3 length: 15 residues. V lost 6 bases to trimming and J lost 0 bases; unmatched junction nucleotides: 6. The CDR3 loop reads CASKGADSSYNEQFF. In nucleotides, the CDR3 is TGCGCCAGCAAGGGGGCGGATAGCTCCTACAATGAGCAGTTCTTC. The whole variable domain, filled in from reference TRBV5-1 and TRBJ2-1, reads KAGVTQTPRYLIKTRGQQVTLSCSPISGHRSVSWYQQTPGQGLQFLFEYFSETQRNKGNFPGRFSGRQFSNSRSEMNVSTLELGDSALYLCASKGADSSYNEQFFGPGTRLTVL.

This clone came up many times. The rearrangement uses TRBV7-9 and TRBJ2-7; 12 nucleotides match TRBD2. Trimming cost V 6 bases and J 3 bases; bases outside gene matches: 15. CDR1 is SEHNR, CDR2 FQNEAQ, per germline (reference sequence). The CDR3 loop spans 18 amino acids. The chain's CDR3 is CASSISPGLAGADYEQYF. The CDR3 DNA is TGTGCCAGCAGTATTTCTCCGGGACTAGCGGGTGCTGACTACGAGCAGTACTTC. Filled out from reference TRBV7-9 and TRBJ2-7, the complete variable domain reads DTGVSQNPRHKITKRGQNVTFRCDPISEHNRLYWYRQTLGQGPEFLTYFQNEAQLEKSRLLSDRFSAERPKGSFSTLEIQRTEQGDSAMYLCASSISPGLAGADYEQYFGPGTRLTVT.

This clone is labeled as large (0.1 to 1%). The V and J genes are TRBV30 and TRBJ2-7; a weak D match, TRBD2 (5 bases). Germline CDR1 and CDR2: GTSNPN and SVGIG (reference sequence). CDR3 length: 12 amino acids. The V and J ends lost 2 bases and 3 bases respectively, with 8 bases between them. In DNA, the CDR3 is TGTGCCTGGAGTCCTAGCTTCTACGAGCAGTACTTC. Translation: CAWSPSFYEQYF.

The chain employs TRBV7-9 and TRBJ2-1; tentative D call: TRBD2 (5 bases). Germline lookup yields CDR1 SEHNR and CDR2 FQNEAQ (reference sequence). The V gene lost 5 bases and the J gene lost 15 bases, with 17 bases spanning the gap. The CDR3 has 12 amino acids. The CDR3: CASSTGRTRVFF. The CDR3 DNA is TGTGCCAGCAGCACCGGACGGACGAGGGTGTTCTTC.

This clone appeared many times. The rearrangement joins TRBV3-1 to TRBJ1-2, with D possibly TRBD1 on 5 matching bases. V was shortened by 1 base and J by 5 bases, with 11 bases between the two germline ends. CDR3 length: 14 residues. The germline V gene has CDR1 LGHDT and CDR2 YNNKEL (reference sequence). CDR3 protein: CASSQAYGGYGYTF. The CDR3, as DNA: TGTGCCAGCAGCCAAGCCTATGGGGGGTATGGCTACACCTTC. The variable domain in full, completed from reference TRBV3-1 and TRBJ1-2, reads DTAVSQTPKYLVTQMGNDKSIKCEQNLGHDTMYWYKQDSKKFLKIMFSYNNKELIINETVPNRFSPKSPDKAHLNLHINSLELGDSAVYFCASSQAYGGYGYTFGSGTRLTVV.

This clone was counted only a few times. The gene calls are TRBV6-1 and TRBJ2-5, with 9 bases identical to TRBD2. This CDR3 comprises 15 residues. In germline, CDR1 is MNHNS, CDR2 SASEGT. V trimming: 8 bases; J trimming: 4 bases; junction bases outside the gene matches: 11. CDR3 protein: CASQIGTSLVETQYF. DNA of the CDR3: TGTGCCAGCCAGATCGGGACTAGCTTAGTAGAGACCCAGTACTTC.

This chain joins TRBV7-6 and TRBJ2-3, with TRBD2 matching 11 bases. The CDR3 spans 18 residues. The V segment lost 6 bases and the J segment 0 bases; nucleotides outside the gene matches: 11. Germline lookup yields CDR1 SGHVS and CDR2 FNYEAQ. The CDR3 spells CASSSMGLAEASTDTQYF. The CDR3 DNA sequence: TGTGCCAGCAGTTCCATGGGACTAGCGGAGGCTAGCACAGATACGCAGTATTTT.

This clone is labeled as medium-sized. The chain recombines TRBV3-1 with TRBJ2-7, with TRBD2 identical over 11 bases. The trim removed 5 bases at V and 0 bases at J, leaving 6 bases unmatched. The CDR3 extends over 16 amino acids. The V gene's germline CDR1 is LGHDT and CDR2 YNNKEL (reference sequence). CDR3 DNA: TGTGCCAGCAGCTCATCGACTAGCGGGACCTCCTACGAGCAGTACTTC. Residues: CASSSSTSGTSYEQYF.

The chain links TRBV30 to TRBJ1-4; unclear D gene. The V end was cut by 2 bases, the J end by 8 bases, with 15 bases between. Germline V gene data show CDR1 as GTSNPN and CDR2 as SVGIG (reference sequence). The CDR3 loop spans 14 amino acids. The chain's CDR3 is CAWSLPQTGEKLFF. CDR3 DNA sequence: TGTGCCTGGAGTTTACCTCAGACGGGGGAAAAACTGTTTTTT.

This clone was counted a few times. In the same sample, other DNA sequences code for this CDR3. The rearrangement links TRBV15 to TRBJ2-7; TRBD1 might be the D (5 bases). Trimming removed 0 bases from V and 1 base from J, with 10 bases in between. CDR3 size: 15 residues. Per germline, CDR1 LNHNV and CDR2 YYDKDF (reference sequence). This CDR3 is CATSRERGGSYEQYF. CDR3 nucleotide sequence: TGTGCCACCAGCAGAGAAAGGGGTGGGTCCTACGAGCAGTACTTC.

The rearrangement links TRBV7-2 to TRBJ1-2; 10 nucleotides line up with TRBD1. J gave up 3 bases and V 5 bases, and 6 bases lay outside the gene matches. The CDR3 contains 15 residues. CDR1 is SGHTA and CDR2 is FQGNSA in the germline V gene. The CDR3: CASSPRDRGYYGYTF. CDR3 sequence (DNA): TGTGCCAGCAGCCCTCGGGACAGGGGATACTATGGCTACACCTTC.

This chain connects TRBV19 to TRBJ1-5, with a tentative D call TRBD1 (6 bases). Germline V lookup: CDR1 LNHDA, CDR2 SQIVND (reference sequence). The CDR3 consists of 20 residues. The V gene lost 4 bases and the J gene lost 0 bases, with 25 bases spanning the gap. CDR3 sequence: CASSKTLTRGFEISNQPQHF. In DNA, the CDR3 is TGTGCCAGTAGTAAAACCCTTACCAGGGGCTTTGAAATTAGCAATCAGCCCCAGCATTTT.

This clone appeared many times. The V and J genes are TRBV18 and TRBJ2-4; D perhaps matches TRBD1 (5 bases). The CDR3 is made up of 13 amino acids. Looked up from germline, CDR1 is KGHSH and CDR2 is LQKENI. V lost 4 bases and J lost 5, with 9 bases in between. This CDR3 is CASSQQVQNIQYF. The CDR3 DNA reads as TGTGCCAGCTCACAACAGGTTCAAAACATTCAGTACTTC.

This clone appeared many times. The chain employs TRBV3-1 and TRBJ2-5; TRBD1 might be the D (5 bases). The CDR3 runs 15 residues. V shed 1 base and J shed 2 bases, with 11 bases lying between them. Germline assignment: CDR1 LGHDT and CDR2 YNNKEL (reference sequence). CDR3 protein: CASSQGRVGQETQYF. The CDR3 DNA is TGTGCCAGCAGCCAAGGCAGGGTCGGGCAAGAGACCCAGTACTTC.

The chain carries TRBV27 and TRBJ1-4; D is possibly TRBD1 (5 bases). V was trimmed by 2 bases and J by 0 bases, leaving 16 bases between them. Germline V gene data show CDR1 as MNHEY and CDR2 as SMNVEV (reference sequence). The CDR3 runs 18 residues. CDR3 sequence (DNA): TGTGCCAGCAGTTTACCCCAGGAAAGACAGACAACTAATGAAAAACTGTTTTTT. Its protein is CASSLPQERQTTNEKLFF.

Worth noting for this clone: The junction and the germline gene differ at one end; a read error may be behind it. J is TRBJ2-1 and V is TRBV6-1; D unclear. From germline, CDR1 is MNHNS and CDR2 SASEGT. This CDR3 has 16 residues. The CDR3 here is CASSDSVTSRGNEHFF. The CDR3 coding sequence is TGTGCCAGCAGTGATTCCGTGACTTCAAGAGGCAATGAGCATTTCTTC.